Listed below are T cell receptor beta chains from one sample, sequenced in a study of cytomegalovirus exposure and HLA in healthy donors. Profiled with immunoSEQ multiplex PCR; TCRdb holds only in-frame clones, not every one. The table shows 170,000 or so clones, with 80% occurring only once. The sample comprised PBMCs. The receptors were sampled from a man aged 25 to 45 in good health and CMV-seropositive. Each CDR3 is given with its conserved first and last residue. D genes are given only for firm matches. Only part of the rows carry a size: once, few, many, or a class if the clone is expanded.

v_call,d_call,clone_size,j_call,cdr3_nt,cdr3_aa
TRBV6-5,TRBD2,.,TRBJ2-5,TGTGCCAGCAGTGTCGCGACTAGCGGGAGGGAGACCCAGTACTTC,CASSVATSGRETQYF
TRBV5-1,.,few,TRBJ2-6,TGCGCCAGCAGCCTCATAACGGGGACTGGGGCCAACGTCCTGACTTTC,CASSLITGTGANVLTF
TRBV2,TRBD2,.,TRBJ2-1,TGTGCCAGCAGTGCCGGGACTAGCGGGAGGGCGAATGAGCAGTTCTTC,CASSAGTSGRANEQFF
TRBV21-1,.,.,TRBJ1-1,TGTGCCAGCAGCAAAGCGCGGGGACAGGGGATTAGACTGAACACTGAAGCTTTCTTT,CASSKARGQGIRLNTEAFF
TRBV4-3,TRBD1,.,TRBJ1-2,TGCGCCAGCAGCGAAGACAGGGGCTATGGCTACACCTTC,CASSEDRGYGYTF
TRBV27,TRBD2,.,TRBJ2-7,TGTGCCAGCAGTTTATTCGGGACTAGCGGAGCCTACGAGCAGTACTTC,CASSLFGTSGAYEQYF
TRBV28,TRBD2,.,TRBJ2-5,TGTGCCAGCAGTCTTATTATAGCGGGAGGTGGTCCCCAGCAGTACTTC,CASSLIIAGGGPQQYF
TRBV9,.,.,TRBJ2-3,TGTGCCAGCAGCGTAGGGGCTGACACAGATACGCAGTATTTT,CASSVGADTDTQYF
TRBV19,.,.,TRBJ1-2,TGTGCCAGTAGTATCCTCGGGGAGCAGAACTATGGCTACACCTTC,CASSILGEQNYGYTF
TRBV7-9,.,once,TRBJ2-1,TGTGCCAGCAGCTTACCCGACAGTGGGGCATACAATGAGCAGTTCTTC,CASSLPDSGAYNEQFF
TRBV6-1,TRBD1,.,TRBJ2-2,TGTGCCAGCAGGGACAGGGTGAACACCGGGGAGCTGTTTTTT,CASRDRVNTGELFF
TRBV5-1,.,.,TRBJ2-1,TGCGCCAGCAGCCCCGGACGGGGCAATGAGCAGTTCTTC,CASSPGRGNEQFF
TRBV27,TRBD2,.,TRBJ2-3,TGTGCCAGCAGTTTATCTCCAACGGGACTAGCGGCCCCCACAGATACGCAGTATTTT,CASSLSPTGLAAPTDTQYF
TRBV9,TRBD2,.,TRBJ2-1,TGTGCCAGCAGCGTTGGGACTAGCGCCAACCTCTACAATGAGCAGTTCTTC,CASSVGTSANLYNEQFF
TRBV30,TRBD1,.,TRBJ1-5,TGTGCCTGGAGCTGGGACAGGGGTCAGCCCCAGCATTTT,CAWSWDRGQPQHF
TRBV29-1,TRBD1,.,TRBJ1-5,TGCAGCGCCGGGACAGGCCGGCAGCCCCAGCGTTTT,CSAGTGRQPQRF
TRBV7-9,.,.,TRBJ1-2,TGTGCCAGCAGCCCCATCCGGGACAAAAACTATGGCTACACCTTC,CASSPIRDKNYGYTF
TRBV2,TRBD1,few,TRBJ1-2,TGTGCCAGCAGGCGGGACAGACCGGAGAGAAATGGCTACACCTTC,CASRRDRPERNGYTF
TRBV6-5,.,.,TRBJ2-3,TGTGCCACCCGGGCCTGGAGGATTGGGACAGATACGCAGTATTTT,CATRAWRIGTDTQYF
TRBV19,.,.,TRBJ1-2,TGTGCCAGTAGTATAGGGCCAGAGGGTTATGGCTACACCTTC,CASSIGPEGYGYTF
TRBV4-3,.,.,TRBJ1-3,TGCGCCAGCAGCCAGGCAGGGACAACTGGAAACACCATATATTTT,CASSQAGTTGNTIYF
TRBV2,.,once,TRBJ2-2,TGTGCCAGCCGTCACGGACAGACAAACACCGGGGAGCTGTTTTTT,CASRHGQTNTGELFF
TRBV15,.,few,TRBJ1-5,TGTGCCACCAGCAGAGATCTGTCGGGGGAAGCCCAGCATTTT,CATSRDLSGEAQHF
TRBV21-1,.,.,TRBJ1-2,TGTGCCAGCAGCGGGAGGGACATATATGGCTACACCTTC,CASSGRDIYGYTF
TRBV5-6,.,.,TRBJ1-5,TGTGCCAGCAGCTTGGACTCGGGGTTGGGCAATCAGCCCCAGCATTTT,CASSLDSGLGNQPQHF
TRBV6-5,TRBD1,.,TRBJ2-5,TGTGCCAGTCGTGGACAGGGGGCCCCAGAGACCCAGTACTTC,CASRGQGAPETQYF
TRBV7-6,.,few,TRBJ2-7,TGTGCCAGCAGCTTTCTCGGTGGCTACGAGCAGTACTTC,CASSFLGGYEQYF
TRBV9,TRBD1,.,TRBJ1-1,TGTGCCAGCAGTGGACAGGAGGATCAGCTAAACACTGAAGCTTTCTTT,CASSGQEDQLNTEAFF
TRBV5-6,TRBD2,few,TRBJ2-7,TGTGCCAGCAGCGCCCTCGCCGGGACTAGCGGGGGCAACGAGCAGTACTTC,CASSALAGTSGGNEQYF
TRBV6-1,TRBD2,.,TRBJ2-7,TGTGCCAGCAGTTTAGCGGGAGGTGGCGAGCAGTACTTC,CASSLAGGGEQYF
TRBV29-1,TRBD2,once,TRBJ2-7,TGCAGCGTCTCCCACCCGGGGACTAGGACCTACGAGCAGTACTTC,CSVSHPGTRTYEQYF
TRBV5-1,TRBD1,once,TRBJ2-1,TGCGCCAGCAGTGCCGGCCGGACAGGGGTCTACAATGAGCAGTTCTTC,CASSAGRTGVYNEQFF
TRBV29-1,TRBD1,once,TRBJ2-7,TGCAGCGTTGGACAGGGCTCCTACGAGCAGTACTTC,CSVGQGSYEQYF
TRBV23-1,.,.,TRBJ1-1,TGCGCCAGCAGTCCCCGCCCGACATTTAAGAACACTGAGGCTTTCTTT,CASSPRPTFKNTEAFF
TRBV7-9,.,.,TRBJ1-1,TGTTCCAGCCACGGGGGGGGGAACACTGAAGCTTTCTTT,CSSHGGGNTEAFF
TRBV19,.,.,TRBJ1-6,TGTGCCAGTAGCCAGGACGGTATCGGGGCACCCCTCCACTTT,CASSQDGIGAPLHF
TRBV5-1,TRBD1,.,TRBJ2-2,TGCGCCAGCAGCTCCAGACAGGGGGGAAACACCGGGGAGCTGTTTTTT,CASSSRQGGNTGELFF
TRBV5-1,.,once,TRBJ1-1,TGCGCCAGCAGCTTGGACGGAGGAGGGACTGAAGCTTTCTTT,CASSLDGGGTEAFF
TRBV5-1,TRBD1,.,TRBJ1-2,TGCGCCAGCAGCTGGTGGACAGGGGCCGATGGCTACACCTTC,CASSWWTGADGYTF
TRBV28,TRBD1,.,TRBJ2-4,TGTGCCAGCGAGTACAGGGGGCTGGGCAAAAACATTCAGTACTTC,CASEYRGLGKNIQYF
TRBV21-1,.,.,TRBJ1-3,TGTGCCAGCAGCGATTCGGACGGGGGCTCTGGAAACACCATATATTTT,CASSDSDGGSGNTIYF
TRBV5-5,TRBD2,.,TRBJ2-1,TGTGCCAGTAGCTTAGCGGGGGGGCCCTCGGGCAATGAGCAGTTCTTC,CASSLAGGPSGNEQFF
TRBV7-2,TRBD1,.,TRBJ1-3,TGTGCCAGCAGCCCTCGACAGGGAGTCGAATCTGGAAACACCATATATTTT,CASSPRQGVESGNTIYF
TRBV11-3,.,.,TRBJ2-7,TGTGCCAGCAGCTTAGGGGCCAGCACTTCCTACGAGCAGTACTTC,CASSLGASTSYEQYF